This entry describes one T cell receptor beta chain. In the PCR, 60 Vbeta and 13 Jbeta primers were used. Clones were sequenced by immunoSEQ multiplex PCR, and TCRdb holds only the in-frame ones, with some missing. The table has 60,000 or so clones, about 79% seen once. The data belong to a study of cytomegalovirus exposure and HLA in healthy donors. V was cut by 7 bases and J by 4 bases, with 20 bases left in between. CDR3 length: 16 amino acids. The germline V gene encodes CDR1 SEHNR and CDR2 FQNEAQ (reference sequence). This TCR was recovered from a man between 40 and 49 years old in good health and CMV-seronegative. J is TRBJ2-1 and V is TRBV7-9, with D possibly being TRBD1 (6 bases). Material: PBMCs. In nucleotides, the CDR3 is TGTGCCAGCACCGACTACGGACAGATAATATACAATGAGCAGTTCTTC. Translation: CASTDYGQIIYNEQFF.